This T cell receptor beta chain was found in a study of T-cell memory formation after mild COVID-19. Whole-study context: In these data, TCR clusters were largely donor specific.

With constant-segment primers, 5'RACE yielded cDNA libraries of TCR alpha and TCR beta that carried sample barcodes and UMIs. TCRdb fed the 5' RACE reads into MiXCR, producing one record per CDR3 protein. The data contain 200,000 to 250,000 distinct CDR3 sequences, around 8.8% of them singletons. This clonotype showed up just once. No antigen is known for it. Overall study findings and caveats: Second-wave clones reaching peak frequency on day 37 lacked confirmed SARS-CoV-2 specificity. The study detected some responding clones in pre-infection memory, suggesting cross-reactive memory joined.

The clonotype was recovered from a man between 18 and 35 years old who had mild COVID-19 (a few samples of this study predate the infection). Cell type and time point are not known. Sequencing used PBMCs or a T cell subset sorted from them (not recorded which).

The CDR3 region is CASGSGGAGLETQYF. The DNA for the CDR3 is TGTGCCAGCGGTAGCGGGGGGGCCGGATTGGAGACCCAGTACTTC. This sequence joins TRBV6-5 and TRBJ2-5, with TRBD2 matching 11 bases. Germline loops: CDR1 MNHEY, CDR2 SVGAGI. With 8 bases clipped from V and 5 bases from J, the junction kept 10 bases outside the gene matches. This CDR3 has 15 residues.